The rows below give T cell receptor beta chains drawn from one sample of a study of T cell changes during pregnancy in multiple sclerosis. Libraries were prepared by immunoSEQ multiplex PCR; TCRdb keeps only in-frame clonotypes and omits some of them. This sample yields approximately 48,000 clones, of which 90% to 95% are seen a single time; about 5.5% belongs to the top ten. Source: CD8+ T cells from peripheral blood mononuclear cells, taken before pregnancy. These TCRs come from a female donor with multiple sclerosis, enrolled in a pregnancy study. Both conserved end residues are part of each CDR3. The D gene is left open where the match is weak. Clone size is not always given. Where it is, it says once, few, many or a class for expanded clones.

v_call,clone_size,d_call,j_call,cdr3_aa,cdr3_nt
TRBV27,NA,TRBD1,TRBJ1-5,CASSLQGDQPQHF,TGTGCCAGCAGTTTACAGGGGGATCAGCCCCAGCATTTT
TRBV27,NA,TRBD2,TRBJ2-2,CASSLYRLAGGTGELFF,TGTGCCAGCAGTTTATATCGACTAGCGGGGGGCACCGGGGAGCTGTTTTTT
TRBV7-9,few,NA,TRBJ1-5,CASSDTSTGSNQPQHF,TGTGCCAGCAGCGATACGTCGACGGGGAGCAATCAGCCCCAGCATTTT
TRBV5-4,NA,NA,TRBJ2-2,CASRRGAGELFF,TGTGCCAGCAGACGAGGCGCCGGGGAGCTGTTTTTT
TRBV5-6,NA,TRBD1,TRBJ2-7,CASSSGTGGSVGSYEQYF,TGTGCCAGCAGCTCCGGGACAGGGGGCTCCGTGGGCTCCTACGAGCAGTACTTC
TRBV5-1,NA,NA,TRBJ2-1,CASSLDGASGYNEQFF,TGCGCCAGCAGCTTGGATGGGGCGTCCGGCTACAATGAGCAGTTCTTC
TRBV7-8,NA,TRBD1,TRBJ1-2,CASSSPGQGMNGYTF,TGTGCCAGCAGCTCCCCCGGACAGGGGATGAATGGCTACACCTTC
TRBV7-2,NA,TRBD1,TRBJ2-3,CASSYTGGGIDTQYF,TGTGCCAGCAGCTATACAGGGGGAGGTATTGATACGCAGTATTTT
TRBV7-2,NA,NA,TRBJ2-7,CASSPLVRYEQYF,TGTGCCAGCAGCCCGCTAGTTCGGTACGAGCAGTACTTC
TRBV28,NA,TRBD2,TRBJ2-5,CASSDPGTSKETQYF,TGTGCCAGCAGTGATCCCGGGACTAGCAAAGAGACCCAGTACTTC
TRBV5-5,NA,TRBD2,TRBJ2-3,CASSLAPSGSKDTQYF,TGTGCCAGCAGCTTGGCGCCTAGCGGGAGTAAAGATACGCAGTATTTT
TRBV6-5,NA,NA,TRBJ2-6,CATRSGANVLTF,TGTGCCACCCGCTCTGGGGCCAACGTCCTGACTTTC
TRBV9,NA,TRBD2,TRBJ2-3,CASSLSPGLAGRGTDTQYF,TGTGCCAGCAGCCTCTCGCCGGGACTAGCGGGACGGGGGACAGATACGCAGTATTTT
TRBV6-1,NA,TRBD1,TRBJ2-7,CASSWGQGSYEQYF,TGTGCCAGCAGTTGGGGACAGGGATCCTACGAGCAGTACTTC
TRBV6-7,NA,NA,TRBJ1-1,CASSYTPGCLPEGPSF,TGTGCCAGCAGTTACACGCCGGGTTGCCTCCCAGAAGGTCCGAGCTTT
TRBV29-1,NA,NA,TRBJ2-1,CSVEGGGGENEQFF,TGCAGCGTTGAGGGGGGCGGGGGAGAGAATGAGCAGTTCTTC
TRBV7-9,NA,TRBD2,TRBJ2-7,CASSSPTSVNYEQYF,TGTGCCAGCAGCTCCCCGACTAGCGTAAACTACGAGCAGTACTTC
TRBV30,NA,TRBD1,TRBJ2-3,CAWSVNYGQGPTATDTQYF,TGTGCCTGGAGTGTAAATTATGGACAGGGGCCGACCGCCACAGATACGCAGTATTTT
TRBV11-2,NA,TRBD2,TRBJ2-7,CASSLDFVAGLYYEQYF,TGTGCCAGCAGCTTAGACTTCGTAGCGGGACTTTACTACGAGCAGTACTTC
TRBV6-6,NA,TRBD1,TRBJ2-3,CASSTSGQGDTDTQYF,TGTGCCAGCAGTACATCGGGACAGGGCGACACAGATACGCAGTATTTT
TRBV10-3,NA,NA,TRBJ2-7,CAIGSSYEQYF,TGTGCCATCGGTAGCTCCTACGAGCAGTACTTC
TRBV27,NA,NA,TRBJ1-2,CASSHNAGVYGYTF,TGTGCCAGCAGTCATAACGCCGGGGTCTATGGCTACACCTTC
TRBV19,NA,NA,TRBJ2-1,CASSLSERQFF,TGTGCCAGTAGTCTATCGGAGAGGCAGTTCTTC
TRBV19,NA,TRBD1,TRBJ1-1,CASSLTGATEAFF,TGTGCCAGTAGTCTTACAGGGGCCACTGAAGCTTTCTTT
TRBV7-9,NA,TRBD2,TRBJ2-2,CASSSLAGGPGELFF,TGTGCCAGCAGCTCACTAGCGGGAGGCCCCGGGGAGCTGTTTTTT
TRBV28,NA,NA,TRBJ2-7,CASSLGGRAYEQYF,TGTGCCAGCAGTTTGGGGGGAAGGGCCTACGAGCAGTACTTC
TRBV15,NA,NA,TRBJ2-4,CATSRKLENIQYF,TGTGCCACCAGCAGAAAACTGGAAAACATTCAGTACTTC
TRBV28,medium-sized,TRBD1,TRBJ2-7,CASSIDRGNYEQYF,TGTGCCAGCAGCATCGACAGGGGTAACTACGAGCAGTACTTC
TRBV13,NA,TRBD2,TRBJ2-7,CASSLSRLAGGMNEQYF,TGTGCCAGCAGCTTATCACGACTAGCGGGAGGTATGAACGAGCAGTACTTC
TRBV29-1,NA,NA,TRBJ1-2,CSVDEGTNYGYTF,TGCAGCGTTGATGAGGGAACTAACTATGGCTACACCTTC
TRBV29-1,NA,TRBD1,TRBJ2-7,CSVRTGTGKTYEQYF,TGCAGCGTAAGAACCGGGACAGGAAAAACCTACGAGCAGTACTTC
TRBV5-1,NA,TRBD2,TRBJ2-7,CASSLYGEGTYEQYF,TGCGCCAGCAGCTTGTACGGGGAGGGGACGTACGAGCAGTACTTC